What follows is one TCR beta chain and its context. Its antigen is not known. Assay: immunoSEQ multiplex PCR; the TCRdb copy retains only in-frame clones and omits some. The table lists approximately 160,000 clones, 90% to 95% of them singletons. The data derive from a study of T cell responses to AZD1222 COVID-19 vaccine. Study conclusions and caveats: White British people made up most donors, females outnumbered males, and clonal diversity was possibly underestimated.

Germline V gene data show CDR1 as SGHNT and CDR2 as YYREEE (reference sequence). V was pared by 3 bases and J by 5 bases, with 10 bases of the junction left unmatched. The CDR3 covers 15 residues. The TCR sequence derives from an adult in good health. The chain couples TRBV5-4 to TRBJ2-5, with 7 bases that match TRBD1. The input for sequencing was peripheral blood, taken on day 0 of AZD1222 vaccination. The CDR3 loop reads CASSSKTGAWETQYF. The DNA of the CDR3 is TGTGCCAGCAGCTCGAAAACAGGGGCGTGGGAGACCCAGTACTTC.